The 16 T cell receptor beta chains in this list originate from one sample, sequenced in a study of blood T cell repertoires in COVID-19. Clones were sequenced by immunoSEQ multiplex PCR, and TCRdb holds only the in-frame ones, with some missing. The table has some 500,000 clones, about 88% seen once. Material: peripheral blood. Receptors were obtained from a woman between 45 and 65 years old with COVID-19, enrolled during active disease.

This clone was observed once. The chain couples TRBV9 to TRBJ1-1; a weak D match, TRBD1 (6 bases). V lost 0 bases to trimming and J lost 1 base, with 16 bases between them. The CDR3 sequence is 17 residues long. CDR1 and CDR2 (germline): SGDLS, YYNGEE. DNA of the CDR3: TGTGCCAGCAGCGTAGGTCGGGGGGCCGTGGGGAACACTGAAGCTTTCTTT. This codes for CASSVGRGAVGNTEAFF.

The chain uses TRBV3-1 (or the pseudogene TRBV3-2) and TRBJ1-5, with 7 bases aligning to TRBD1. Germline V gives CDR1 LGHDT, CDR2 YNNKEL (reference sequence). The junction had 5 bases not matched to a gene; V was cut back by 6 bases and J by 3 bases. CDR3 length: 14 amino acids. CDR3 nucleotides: TGTGCCAGCAGTAGGGACAGACTCAATCAGCCCCAGCATTTT. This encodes CASSRDRLNQPQHF.

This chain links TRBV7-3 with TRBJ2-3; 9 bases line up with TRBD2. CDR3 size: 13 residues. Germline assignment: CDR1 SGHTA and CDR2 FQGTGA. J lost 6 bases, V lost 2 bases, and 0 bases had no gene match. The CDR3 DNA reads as TGTGCCAGCAGCTTACTAGCGGGGGATACGCAGTATTTT. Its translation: CASSLLAGDTQYF.

CDR3 DNA sequence: TGTGCCAGCAGCTTGGTGGCTAGCGGGGGCTACGAGCAGTACTTC. It specifies CASSLVASGGYEQYF. The rearrangement links TRBV5-6 to TRBJ2-7; TRBD2 aligns across 10 bases. CDR3 length: 15 residues. Germline CDR1 SGHDT, CDR2 YYEEEE. The ends lost 0 bases at V and 3 bases at J; junction bases unmatched: 3.

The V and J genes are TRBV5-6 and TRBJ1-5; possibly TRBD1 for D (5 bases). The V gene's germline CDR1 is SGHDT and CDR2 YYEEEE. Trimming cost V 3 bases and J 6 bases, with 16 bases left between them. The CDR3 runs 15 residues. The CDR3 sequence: CASSWGPLATQPQHF. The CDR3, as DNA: TGTGCCAGCAGCTGGGGCCCGCTCGCGACTCAGCCCCAGCATTTT. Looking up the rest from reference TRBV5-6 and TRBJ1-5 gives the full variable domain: DAGVTQSPTHLIKTRGQQVTLRCSPKSGHDTVSWYQQALGQGPQFIFQYYEEEERQRGNFPDRFSGHQFPNYSSELNVNALLLGDSALYLCASSWGPLATQPQHFGDGTRLSIL.

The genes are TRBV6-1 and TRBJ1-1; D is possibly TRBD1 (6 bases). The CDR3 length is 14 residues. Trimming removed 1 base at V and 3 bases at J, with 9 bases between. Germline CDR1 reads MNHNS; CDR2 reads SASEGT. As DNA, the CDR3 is TGTGCCAGCAGTGAAGGCAGGGGAGACACTGAAGCTTTCTTT. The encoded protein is CASSEGRGDTEAFF.

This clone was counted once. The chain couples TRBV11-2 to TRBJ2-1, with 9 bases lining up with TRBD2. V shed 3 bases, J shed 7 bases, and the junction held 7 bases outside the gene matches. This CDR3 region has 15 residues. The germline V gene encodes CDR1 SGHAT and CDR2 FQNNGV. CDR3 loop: CASSFSSGVGNEQFF. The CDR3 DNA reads TGTGCCAGCAGCTTCTCTAGCGGGGTGGGGAATGAGCAGTTCTTC.

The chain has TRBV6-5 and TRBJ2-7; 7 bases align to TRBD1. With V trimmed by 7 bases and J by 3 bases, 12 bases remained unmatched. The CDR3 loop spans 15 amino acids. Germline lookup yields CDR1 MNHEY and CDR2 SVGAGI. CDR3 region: CASKLDRDSFYEQYF. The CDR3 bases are TGTGCCAGCAAATTAGACCGGGACAGCTTCTACGAGCAGTACTTC.

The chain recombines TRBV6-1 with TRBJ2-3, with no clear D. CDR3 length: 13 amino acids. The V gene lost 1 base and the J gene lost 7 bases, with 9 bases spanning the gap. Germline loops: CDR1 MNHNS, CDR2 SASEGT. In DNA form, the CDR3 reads TGTGCCAGCAGTGAAGGGTCCACTTATACGCAGTATTTT. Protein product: CASSEGSTYTQYF.

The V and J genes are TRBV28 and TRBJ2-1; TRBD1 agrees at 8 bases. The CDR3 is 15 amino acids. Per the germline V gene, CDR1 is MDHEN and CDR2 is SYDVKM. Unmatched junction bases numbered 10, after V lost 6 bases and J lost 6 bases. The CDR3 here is CASSLGQGSPNEQFF. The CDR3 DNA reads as TGTGCCAGCAGCCTCGGACAGGGCTCCCCCAATGAGCAGTTCTTC.

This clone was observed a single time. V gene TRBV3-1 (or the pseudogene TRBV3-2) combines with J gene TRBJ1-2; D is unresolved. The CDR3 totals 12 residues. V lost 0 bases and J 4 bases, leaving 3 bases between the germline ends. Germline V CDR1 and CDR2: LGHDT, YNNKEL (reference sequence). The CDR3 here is CASSQDSYGYTF. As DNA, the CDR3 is TGTGCCAGCAGCCAAGACAGCTATGGCTACACCTTC.

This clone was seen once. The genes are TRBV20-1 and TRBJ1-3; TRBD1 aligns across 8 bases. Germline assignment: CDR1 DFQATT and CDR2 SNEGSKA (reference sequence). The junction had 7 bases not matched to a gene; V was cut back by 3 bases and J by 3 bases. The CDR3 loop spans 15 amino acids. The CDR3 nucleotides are TGCAGTGCTAGTGATCAGGGGGCGTATGGAAACACCATATATTTT. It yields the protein CSASDQGAYGNTIYF.

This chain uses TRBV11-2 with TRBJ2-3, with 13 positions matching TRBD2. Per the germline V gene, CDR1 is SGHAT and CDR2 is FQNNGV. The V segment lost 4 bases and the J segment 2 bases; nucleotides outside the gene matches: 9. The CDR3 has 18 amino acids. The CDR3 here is CASSYGLAGALLTDTQYF. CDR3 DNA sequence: TGTGCCAGCAGCTACGGACTAGCGGGGGCCTTACTCACAGATACGCAGTATTTT. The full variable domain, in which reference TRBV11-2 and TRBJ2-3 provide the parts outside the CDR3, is EAGVAQSPRYKIIEKRQSVAFWCNPISGHATLYWYQQILGQGPKLLIQFQNNGVVDDSQLPKDRFSAERLKGVDSTLKIQPAKLEDSAVYLCASSYGLAGALLTDTQYFGPGTRLTVL.

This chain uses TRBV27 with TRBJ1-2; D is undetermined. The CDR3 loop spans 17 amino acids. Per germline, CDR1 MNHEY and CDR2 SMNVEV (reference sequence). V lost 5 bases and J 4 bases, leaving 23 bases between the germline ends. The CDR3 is CASSTSITTTAGYGYTF. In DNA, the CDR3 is TGTGCCAGCAGTACCTCCATCACGACGACGGCAGGCTATGGCTACACCTTC.

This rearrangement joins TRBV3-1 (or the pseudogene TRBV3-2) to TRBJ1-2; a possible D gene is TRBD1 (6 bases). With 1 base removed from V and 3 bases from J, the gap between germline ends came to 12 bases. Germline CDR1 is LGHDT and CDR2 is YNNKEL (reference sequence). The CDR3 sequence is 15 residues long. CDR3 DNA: TGTGCCAGCAGCCAAGGGGGGGGCAAGCACTATGGCTACACCTTC. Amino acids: CASSQGGGKHYGYTF.

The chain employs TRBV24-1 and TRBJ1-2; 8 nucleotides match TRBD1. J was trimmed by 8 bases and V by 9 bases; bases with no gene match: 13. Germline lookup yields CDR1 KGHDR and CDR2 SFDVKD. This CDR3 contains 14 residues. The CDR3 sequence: CATSESGGNEGYTF. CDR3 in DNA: TGTGCCACCTCCGAGTCAGGGGGCAATGAGGGCTACACCTTC.